This TCR beta chain derives from a study of breast tumors, draining lymph nodes, adjacent tissues. TCRdb used MiXCR to reprocess the multiplex PCR reads, holding one entry per CDR3 protein. The repertoire holds tens of thousands of distinct CDR3 sequences, roughly a fifth seen once, with less than 3% in the top ten. Ten or more counts support this clonotype. Breast cancer patients provided tissue from their axillary draining lymph nodes. The V and J ends lost 5 bases and 4 bases, in that order; junction bases with no gene match: 2. This CDR3 spans 15 amino acids. Germline V gives CDR1 MNHEY, CDR2 SMNVEV (reference sequence).

The gene calls are TRBV27 and TRBJ2-7; TRBD2 matches 16 bases. The sample was axillary lymph node tissue. The source of this sequence is a female donor with breast cancer. Some clones in this sample may be carry-over from other donors' samples. The CDR3 DNA follows: TGTGCCAGCAGTAGGGGACTAGCGGGAGGGTACGAGCAGTACTTC. Translation: CASSRGLAGGYEQYF.